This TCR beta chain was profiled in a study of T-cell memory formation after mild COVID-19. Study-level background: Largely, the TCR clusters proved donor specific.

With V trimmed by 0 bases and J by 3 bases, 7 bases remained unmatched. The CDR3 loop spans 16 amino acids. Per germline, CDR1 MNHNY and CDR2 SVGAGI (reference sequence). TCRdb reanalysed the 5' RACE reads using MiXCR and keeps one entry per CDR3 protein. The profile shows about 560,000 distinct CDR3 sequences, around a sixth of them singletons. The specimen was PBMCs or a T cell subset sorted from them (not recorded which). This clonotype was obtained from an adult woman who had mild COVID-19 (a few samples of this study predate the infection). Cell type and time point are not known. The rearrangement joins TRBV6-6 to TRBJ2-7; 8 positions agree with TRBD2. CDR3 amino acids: CASSYSVSGGDYEQYF. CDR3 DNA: TGTGCCAGCAGTTACTCAGTTTCGGGAGGGGACTACGAGCAGTACTTC.